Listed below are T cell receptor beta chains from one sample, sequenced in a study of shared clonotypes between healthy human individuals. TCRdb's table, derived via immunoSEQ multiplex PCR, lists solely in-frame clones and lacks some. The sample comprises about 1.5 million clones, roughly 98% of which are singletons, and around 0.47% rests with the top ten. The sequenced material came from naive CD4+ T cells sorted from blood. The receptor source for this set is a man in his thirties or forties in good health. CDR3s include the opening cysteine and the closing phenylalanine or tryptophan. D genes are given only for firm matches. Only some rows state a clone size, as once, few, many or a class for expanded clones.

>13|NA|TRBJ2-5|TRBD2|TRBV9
TGTGCCAGCAGCGTAGGGGGGGGACAGACCCAGTACTTC
CASSVGGGQTQYF
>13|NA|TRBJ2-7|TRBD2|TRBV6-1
TGTGCTCACGGGCTAGCGGGATTTCTGGAGCAGTACTTC
CAHGLAGFLEQYF
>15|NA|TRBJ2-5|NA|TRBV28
TGTGCCAGCAGTTTACAGGGGTTGATCCGAGAGACCCAGTACTTC
CASSLQGLIRETQYF
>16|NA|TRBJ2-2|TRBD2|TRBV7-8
TGTGCCAGCAGCTTAGTAGCGGGAGGCAACACCGGGGAGCTGTTTTTT
CASSLVAGGNTGELFF
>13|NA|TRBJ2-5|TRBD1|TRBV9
TGTGCCAGCAGTGGACAGGGAGGAGAGACCCAGTACTTC
CASSGQGGETQYF
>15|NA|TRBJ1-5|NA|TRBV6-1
TGTGCCAGCAGGGATAGGGGGGCCGACAATCAGCCCCAGCATTTT
CASRDRGADNQPQHF
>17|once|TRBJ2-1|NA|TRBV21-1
TGTGCCAGCAGCAAAAGGCCACTAGCGGGAGAACTCAATGAGCAGTTCTTC
CASSKRPLAGELNEQFF
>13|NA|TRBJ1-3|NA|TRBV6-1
TGTGCCAGCATGGAGGGGAACGGAAACACCATATATTTT
CASMEGNGNTIYF
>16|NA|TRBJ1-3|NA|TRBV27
TGTGCCAGCAGTTCCCTATCCAACGACTCTCGAAACACCATATATTTT
CASSSLSNDSRNTIYF
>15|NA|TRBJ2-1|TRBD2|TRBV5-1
TGCGCCAGCAGCTTGTTGAGCGGGAGGGCCGGTGAGCAGTTCTTC
CASSLLSGRAGEQFF
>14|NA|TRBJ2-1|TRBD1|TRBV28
TGTGCCAGCAGCCGGACAGGAACCTACAATGAGCAGTTCTTC
CASSRTGTYNEQFF
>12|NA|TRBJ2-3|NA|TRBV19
TGTGCCAGTAGTACATATGGGAATACGCAGTATTTT
CASSTYGNTQYF